The present entry profiles one T cell receptor beta chain with its context. Its frequency places this clone as medium-sized (0.01 to 0.1%); no count is recorded. Its specific antigen is unknown. The read terminates 3 residues before the CDR3 end, so the remaining end is supplied by the germline J gene. Using the immunoSEQ assay, multiplex PCR amplified TCR beta CDR3 regions from an average of approximately 1,200 ng of genomic DNA per sample. Primer bias was corrected in the assay by using a complete synthetic TCR repertoire to establish an amplification baseline. Amplicons were sequenced on the Illumina platform. Per the original workflow: Sequence errors were corrected by clustering with frequency ratios and a modified nearest-neighbor algorithm, and the sequences were then analyzed in the immunoSEQ Analyzer using IMGT gene definitions. At each rarefaction depth, TCR richness and evenness were averaged across 20 rarefaction repeats, and samples with fewer sequences than that depth were excluded. Wilcoxon rank sum tests with FDR correction were used to compare V, D and J gene relative abundances between the groups. In the blinded duplicates, the intraclass correlation was over 95% for TCR richness and averaged about 79% across 55 to 75 gene segments. The table comes from immuneACCESS by way of TCRdb, which keeps in-frame sequences with V and J called. Part of the clones is missing from these tables; in studies checked, under half for an unresolved V gene and the rest for unknown reasons. V and J calls and clone size are as listed in that table; D and trimming were resolved from the DNA. The data table for this sample lists some 20,000 clones. The top ten constitute about 5.2% of the sample.

Every participant had a single incident cervical HPV16 infection, and prevalent HPV16 infections were excluded. Cervical HPV DNA was detected with MY09/MY11 PCR, and genotyping was done with dot-blot hybridization. Roughly 15 mL of heparinized blood was centrifuged, after which the buffy coat was aliquoted, frozen at -30 degrees C, and then stored at -80 degrees C. QIAGEN kits were used to extract genomic DNA from the buffy coat specimens. In the germline V gene (reference sequence), CDR1 corresponds to LGHDT and CDR2 to YNNKEL. The CDR3 sequence holds 19 residues, the cysteine and phenylalanine included. The CDR3 was read in part: 48 bases, with the frame set at base 1. At the junction V is shortened by 1 base and J by 3 bases; bases outside the gene matches: 13. This entry is derived from a study of T cells in women clearing cervical HPV infection (dated by TCRdb to the late 2010s). Some background on the complete study: The cases were 20 to 30 women with histologically confirmed HPV16-related CIN3 or worse, and 2 of those women had invasive cancers. Blood from cases was collected at the visit where the lesion was first found, while blood from controls was collected once the infection could no longer be detected. Cases and controls were matched on year of sample collection and on age within five years. Among cases, blood sampling came a median of approximately 150 days after lesion detection, with an interquartile range of about 90 to 220 days. Cases had a median age of about 35 years and controls had a median age of around 41, with no significant differences in baseline characteristics. HLA typing was available for only a few women, so HLA type could not be excluded as a confounder. Quality controls consisted of five blinded duplicates per group, for a total of about 60 samples made up of approximately 50 participants and about ten replicates. The controls were over 20 women whose single incident HPV16 infection cleared within 12 months with no development of precancer or cancer. In the parent cohort, some 10,000 women aged 18 or older were enrolled in Guanacaste, Costa Rica, during about 1992 to 1994 and were followed for roughly seven years. An exploratory proof-of-principle case-control study, nested within the Guanacaste HPV Natural History Study in Costa Rica, was conducted to compare TCR repertoires across cervical HPV16 outcomes.

On the study overall, not on this receptor specifically: Significantly higher TCR repertoire richness was observed in CIN3+ cases than in controls across sequencing depths, whereas no difference in evenness was found. Because the number of T cells per sample was unknown, the richness differences could reflect varying T-cell content rather than repertoire biology. TRBV6-7 relative abundance was lower in cases than in controls (roughly 0.12% versus 0.17%; Bonferroni P = 0.0008). Because of the cross-sectional design, the study could not determine whether the associations came before infection or resulted from infection, and neither effector/memory subsets nor HPV-specific T cells were isolated. Random forest classifiers that combined richness and V gene abundances separated cases from controls with an estimated AUC of less than 0.85.

This receptor was obtained from a woman aged 18-70 years with a cervical HPV16 infection that either progressed to CIN3+ or cleared (not recorded which). In this chain, TRBV3-1 (or the pseudogene TRBV3-2) is recombined with TRBJ2-5; the junction holds 11 bases that match TRBD1. Sequenced input: blood buffy coat. The CDR3 protein is CASSQGGWTGGPPEETQYF. Partial CDR3 DNA: TGTGCCAGCAGCCAAGGTGGGTGGACAGGGGGCCCTCCCGAAGAGACC.